This T cell receptor (beta chain) was captured in a study of identical twins. Overall study findings and caveats: Among monozygotic twins, out-of-frame TCR alpha sharing exceeded what models predicted. Out-of-frame alpha sequences common to twins exhibited an excess of low generation probability. Its conclusions, products of cross-sectional statistical analysis, did not come from following the same donors.

Carrying unique molecular identifiers, the cDNA also gained a universal primer site through template switching. TCRdb redid the calling of the 5' RACE reads with MiXCR, one entry per CDR3 protein. The sample has around 290,000 distinct CDR3 sequences, roughly 8.6% seen once. Looked up from germline, CDR1 is SQVTM and CDR2 is ANQGSEA. This CDR3 contains 16 residues. V lost 3 bases, J lost 0 bases, and 7 bases stayed unmatched. This clonotype was seen ten or more times. Antigen specificity is unknown. This same sample was also part of a study on yellow fever vaccine responses in identical twins.

Sequencing was carried out using CD8+ T cells sorted from blood. The chain combines TRBV29-1 with TRBJ2-2; 7 nucleotides match TRBD2. This receptor was identified in a woman between 18 and 29 years old in good health. The CDR3 here is CSVELRAGANTGELFF. CDR3 nucleotides: TGCAGCGTTGAGTTACGGGCGGGAGCGAACACCGGGGAGCTGTTTTTT.